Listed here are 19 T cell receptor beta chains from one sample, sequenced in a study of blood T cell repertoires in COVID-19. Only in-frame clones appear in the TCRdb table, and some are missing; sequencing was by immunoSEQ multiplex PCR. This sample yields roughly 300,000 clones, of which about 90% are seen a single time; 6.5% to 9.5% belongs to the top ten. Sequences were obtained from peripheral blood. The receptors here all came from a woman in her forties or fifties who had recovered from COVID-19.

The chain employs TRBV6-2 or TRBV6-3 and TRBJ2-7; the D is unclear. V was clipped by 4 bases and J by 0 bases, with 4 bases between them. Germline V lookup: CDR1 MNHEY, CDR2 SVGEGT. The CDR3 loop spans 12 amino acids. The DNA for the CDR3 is TGTGCCAGCAGTTCGAGCTCCTACGAGCAGTACTTC. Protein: CASSSSSYEQYF.

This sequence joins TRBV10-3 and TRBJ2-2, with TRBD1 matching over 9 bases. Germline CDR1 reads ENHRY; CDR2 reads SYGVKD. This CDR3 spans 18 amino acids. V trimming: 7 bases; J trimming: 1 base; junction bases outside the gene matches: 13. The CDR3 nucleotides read TGTGCCATCACGGTGGGGACAGGGTCGCTTGGGAACACCGGGGAGCTGTTTTTT. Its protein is CAITVGTGSLGNTGELFF.

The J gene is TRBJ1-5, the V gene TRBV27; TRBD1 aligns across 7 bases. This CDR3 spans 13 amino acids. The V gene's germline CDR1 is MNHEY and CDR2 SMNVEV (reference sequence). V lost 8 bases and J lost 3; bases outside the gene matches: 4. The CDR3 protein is CASSTGPNQPQHF. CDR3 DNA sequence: TGTGCCAGCTCGACAGGGCCCAATCAGCCCCAGCATTTT.

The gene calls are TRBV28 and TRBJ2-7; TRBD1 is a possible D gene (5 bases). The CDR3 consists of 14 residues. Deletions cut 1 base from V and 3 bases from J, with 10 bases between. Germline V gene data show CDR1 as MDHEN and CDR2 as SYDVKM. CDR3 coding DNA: TGTGCCAGCAGTTTATTAGGACACGACTACGAGCAGTACTTC. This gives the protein CASSLLGHDYEQYF.

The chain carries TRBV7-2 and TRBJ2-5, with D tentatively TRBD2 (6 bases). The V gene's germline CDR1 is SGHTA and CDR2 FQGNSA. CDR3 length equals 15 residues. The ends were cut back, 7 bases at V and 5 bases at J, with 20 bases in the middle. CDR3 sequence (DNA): TGTGCCAGCACCCAGGAGCGGACGGGGGTGGAGACCCAGTACTTC. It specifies CASTQERTGVETQYF.

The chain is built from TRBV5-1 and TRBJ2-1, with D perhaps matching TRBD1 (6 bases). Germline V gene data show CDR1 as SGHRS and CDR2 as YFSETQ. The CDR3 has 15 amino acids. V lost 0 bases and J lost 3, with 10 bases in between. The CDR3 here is CASSLEQGVYNEQFF. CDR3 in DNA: TGCGCCAGCAGCTTGGAACAGGGTGTCTACAATGAGCAGTTCTTC.

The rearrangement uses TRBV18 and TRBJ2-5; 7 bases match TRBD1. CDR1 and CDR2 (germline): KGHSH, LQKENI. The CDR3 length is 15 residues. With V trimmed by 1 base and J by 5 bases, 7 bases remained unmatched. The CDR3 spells CASSPLTGSLETQYF. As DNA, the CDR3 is TGTGCCAGCTCACCACTGACAGGGAGTTTGGAGACCCAGTACTTC.

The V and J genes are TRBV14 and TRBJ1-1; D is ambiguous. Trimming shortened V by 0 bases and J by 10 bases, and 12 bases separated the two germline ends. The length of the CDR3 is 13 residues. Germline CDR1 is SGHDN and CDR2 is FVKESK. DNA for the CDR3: TGTGCCAGCAGCCAAGAAGTACAGACGCGAGCTTTCTTT. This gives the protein CASSQEVQTRAFF.

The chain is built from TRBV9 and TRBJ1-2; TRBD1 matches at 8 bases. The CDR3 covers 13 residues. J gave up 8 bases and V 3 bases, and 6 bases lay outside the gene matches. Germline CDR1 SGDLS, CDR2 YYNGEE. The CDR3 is CASSADRGWGYTF. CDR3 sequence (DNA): TGTGCCAGCAGCGCCGACAGGGGCTGGGGCTACACCTTC.

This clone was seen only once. CDR3: CASRESNTDTQYF. Here the CDR3 DNA reads TGTGCCAGTCGGGAGTCCAACACAGATACGCAGTATTTT. This sequence joins TRBV28 and TRBJ2-3, with D perhaps matching TRBD2 (6 bases). The V and J ends lost 9 bases and 2 bases respectively, with 12 bases between them. The germline gives CDR1 MDHEN, CDR2 SYDVKM. This CDR3 has 13 amino acids.

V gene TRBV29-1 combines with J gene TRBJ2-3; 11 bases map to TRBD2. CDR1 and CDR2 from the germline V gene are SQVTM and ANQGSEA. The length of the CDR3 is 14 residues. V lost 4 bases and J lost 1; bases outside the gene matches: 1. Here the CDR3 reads CSVVLAGGTDTQYF. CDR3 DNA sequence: TGCAGCGTTGTACTAGCGGGGGGCACAGATACGCAGTATTTT.

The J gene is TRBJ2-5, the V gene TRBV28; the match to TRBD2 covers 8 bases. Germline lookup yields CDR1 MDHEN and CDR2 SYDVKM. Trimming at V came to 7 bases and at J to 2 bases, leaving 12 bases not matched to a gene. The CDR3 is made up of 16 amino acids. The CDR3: CASTESAGVRQETQYF. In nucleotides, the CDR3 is TGTGCCAGCACTGAATCAGCGGGAGTACGGCAAGAGACCCAGTACTTC.

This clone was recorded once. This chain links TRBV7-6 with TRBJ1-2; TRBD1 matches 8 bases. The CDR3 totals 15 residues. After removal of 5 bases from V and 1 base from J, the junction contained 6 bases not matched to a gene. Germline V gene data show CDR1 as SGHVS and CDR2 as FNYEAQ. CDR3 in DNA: TGTGCCAGCAGCCTTCTACAGGGGGGTAACTATGGCTACACCTTC. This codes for CASSLLQGGNYGYTF.

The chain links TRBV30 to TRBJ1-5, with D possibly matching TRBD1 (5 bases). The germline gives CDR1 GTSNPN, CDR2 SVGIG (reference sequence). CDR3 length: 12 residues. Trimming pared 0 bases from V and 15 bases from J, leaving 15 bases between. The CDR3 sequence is CAWSVTGEVTHF. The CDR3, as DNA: TGTGCCTGGAGTGTAACGGGGGAGGTCACGCATTTT.

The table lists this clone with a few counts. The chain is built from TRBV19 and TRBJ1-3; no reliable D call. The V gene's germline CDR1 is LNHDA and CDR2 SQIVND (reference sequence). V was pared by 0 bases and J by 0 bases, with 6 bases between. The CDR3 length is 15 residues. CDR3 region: CASSIEASSGNTIYF. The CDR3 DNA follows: TGTGCCAGTAGTATAGAGGCCAGCTCTGGAAACACCATATATTTT. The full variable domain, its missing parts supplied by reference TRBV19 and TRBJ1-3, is DGGITQSPKYLFRKEGQNVTLSCEQNLNHDAMYWYRQDPGQGLRLIYYSQIVNDFQKGDIAEGYSVSREKKESFPLTVTSAQKNPTAFYLCASSIEASSGNTIYFGEGSWLTVV.

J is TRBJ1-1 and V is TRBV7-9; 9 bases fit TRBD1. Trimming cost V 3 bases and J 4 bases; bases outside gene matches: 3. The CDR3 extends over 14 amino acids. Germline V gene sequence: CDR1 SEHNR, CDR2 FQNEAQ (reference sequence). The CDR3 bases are TGTGCCAGCAGCTTGGACAGGGGAGGCACTGAAGCTTTCTTT. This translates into CASSLDRGGTEAFF.

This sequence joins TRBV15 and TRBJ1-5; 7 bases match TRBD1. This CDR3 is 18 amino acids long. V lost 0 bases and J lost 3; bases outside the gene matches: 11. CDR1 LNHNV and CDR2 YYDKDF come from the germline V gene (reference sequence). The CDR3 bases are TGTGCCACCAGCAGAGATAACGGCAGGGGGATTCTCAATCAGCCCCAGCATTTT. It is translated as CATSRDNGRGILNQPQHF.

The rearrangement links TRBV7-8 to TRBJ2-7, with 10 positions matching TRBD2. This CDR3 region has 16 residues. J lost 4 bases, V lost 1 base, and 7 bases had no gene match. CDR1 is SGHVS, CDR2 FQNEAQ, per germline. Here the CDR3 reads CASSLEGTSALYEQYF. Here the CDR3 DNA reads TGTGCCAGCAGCTTAGAGGGGACTAGCGCACTTTACGAGCAGTACTTC.

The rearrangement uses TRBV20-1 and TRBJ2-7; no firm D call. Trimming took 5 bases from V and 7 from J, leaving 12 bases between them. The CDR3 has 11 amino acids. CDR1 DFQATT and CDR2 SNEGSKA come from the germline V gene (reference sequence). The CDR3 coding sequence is TGCAGTGCTTCCCCAGGTAATGAGCAGTACTTC. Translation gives CSASPGNEQYF.